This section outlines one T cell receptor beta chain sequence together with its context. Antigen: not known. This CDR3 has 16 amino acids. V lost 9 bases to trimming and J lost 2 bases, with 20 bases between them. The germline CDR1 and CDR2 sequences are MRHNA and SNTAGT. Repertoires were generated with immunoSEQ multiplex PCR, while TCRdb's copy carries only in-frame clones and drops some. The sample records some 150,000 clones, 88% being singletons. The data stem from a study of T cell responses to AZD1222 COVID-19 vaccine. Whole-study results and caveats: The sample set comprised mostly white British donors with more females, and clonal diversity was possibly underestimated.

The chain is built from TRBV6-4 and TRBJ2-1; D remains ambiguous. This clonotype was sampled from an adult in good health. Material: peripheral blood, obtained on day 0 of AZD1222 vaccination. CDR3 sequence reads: CASSSVSGVTYNEQFF. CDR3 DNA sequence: TGTGCCAGTTCATCGGTGAGTGGGGTTACCTACAATGAGCAGTTCTTC.